The 18 T cell receptor beta chains given below trace back to one sample, sequenced in a study of T cell changes during pregnancy in multiple sclerosis. Clones were read by immunoSEQ multiplex PCR, and TCRdb kept only the in-frame ones, dropping some. The profile shows fewer than 85,000 clones, 85% to 95% of them singletons. Source: peripheral blood, taken in the third trimester of pregnancy. The receptors stem from a female donor in good health, enrolled as a control in a pregnancy study.

This chain uses TRBV27 with TRBJ1-2; no clear D. Trimming removed 0 bases at V and 0 bases at J, with 8 bases between. This CDR3 comprises 15 residues. Germline-derived CDR1 and CDR2 are MNHEY and SMNVEV (reference sequence). The chain's CDR3 is CASSLSRGTNYGYTF. The CDR3 DNA reads as TGTGCCAGCAGTTTATCGCGGGGAACTAACTATGGCTACACCTTC.

The count of this clone is one. The chain carries TRBV29-1 and TRBJ2-1; D might be TRBD1 (6 bases). Trimming took off 6 bases at V and 8 bases at J, with 14 bases between the two ends. CDR1 and CDR2 from the germline V gene are SQVTM and ANQGSEA. This CDR3 region has 12 residues. As DNA, the CDR3 is TGCAGCGTGAATAAGAGGGGGTATGAGCAGTTCTTC. Its translation: CSVNKRGYEQFF.

The chain joins TRBV11-2 to TRBJ2-3, with D perhaps TRBD2 (6 bases). V lost 5 bases and J lost 10, with 13 bases in between. The CDR3 contains 12 residues. CDR1 is SGHAT and CDR2 is FQNNGV in the germline V gene. CDR3 DNA: TGTGCCAGCAGCCCAAGACTAGTTTCGCAGTATTTT. Translated: CASSPRLVSQYF.

The table lists this clone with a count of one. This chain uses TRBV9 with TRBJ1-1; D gene uncertain. This CDR3 spans 14 amino acids. CDR1 SGDLS and CDR2 YYNGEE come from the germline V gene. V dropped 0 bases and J dropped 1 base, with 7 bases sitting between them. The CDR3 reads CASSVVPENTEAFF. The CDR3 DNA reads as TGTGCCAGCAGCGTAGTACCAGAGAACACTGAAGCTTTCTTT.

This clone was seen just once. The CDR3 reads CASSLSSRQETQYF. The CDR3 nucleotides are TGTGCCAGCAGTTTGTCTAGCAGACAAGAGACCCAGTACTTC. The V call is TRBV27, the J call TRBJ2-5; possible D gene TRBD2, 5 bases. Germline values: CDR1 MNHEY, CDR2 SMNVEV (reference sequence). The CDR3 consists of 14 residues. V was cut by 3 bases and J by 2 bases, with 10 bases left in between.

CDR3 in amino acids: CASAYSTDTQYF. CDR3 sequence (DNA): TGTGCCAGCGCCTATAGCACAGATACGCAGTATTTT. The rearrangement uses TRBV2 and TRBJ2-3; D not certain. The V and J ends lost 8 bases and 0 bases respectively, with 6 bases between them. Germline assignment: CDR1 SNHLY and CDR2 FYNNEI. The CDR3 contains 12 residues.

The chain carries TRBV7-9 and TRBJ2-3; possible D gene TRBD1, 6 bases. The CDR3 spans 16 residues. With 3 bases removed from V and 0 bases from J, the gap between germline ends came to 13 bases. CDR1 is SEHNR, CDR2 FQNEAQ, per germline (reference sequence). The chain's CDR3 is CASSFSPGQSTDTQYF. CDR3 nucleotides: TGTGCCAGCAGCTTTTCACCGGGACAAAGCACAGATACGCAGTATTTT.

This rearrangement joins TRBV11-2 to TRBJ1-1; TRBD1 might be the D (6 bases). The V end was cut by 6 bases, the J end by 4 bases, with 18 bases between. CDR1 is SGHAT, CDR2 FQNNGV, per germline. The CDR3 extends over 15 amino acids. CDR3 residues: CASRHYGGRRTEAFF. In nucleotides, the CDR3 is TGTGCCAGCAGGCACTACGGGGGGCGGCGCACTGAAGCTTTCTTT. Full variable domain (outside the CDR3, taken from reference TRBV11-2 and TRBJ1-1): EAGVAQSPRYKIIEKRQSVAFWCNPISGHATLYWYQQILGQGPKLLIQFQNNGVVDDSQLPKDRFSAERLKGVDSTLKIQPAKLEDSAVYLCASRHYGGRRTEAFFGQGTRLTVV.

Only a few counts were recorded for this clone. The gene calls are TRBV27 and TRBJ1-6, with 8 bases fitting TRBD1. Trimming at V came to 5 bases and at J to 8 bases, leaving 5 bases not matched to a gene. This CDR3 is built from 14 residues. Germline CDR1 MNHEY, CDR2 SMNVEV (reference sequence). The CDR3 DNA follows: TGTGCCAGCAGTCCCCGGACAGGGCATTCACCCCTCCACTTT. As protein: CASSPRTGHSPLHF.

J is TRBJ2-7 and V is TRBV21-1; TRBD1, the D gene given by the table, was not confirmed from the DNA. TRBV21-1 is described as a pseudogene. There are 15 residues in the CDR3. CDR3 region: CASSKDGKGAPEQYF. DNA for the CDR3: TGTGCCAGCAGCAAAGACGGTAAGGGGGCGCCCGAGCAGTACTTC.

The chain couples TRBV10-1 to TRBJ2-1; tentative D call: TRBD1 (5 bases). Germline CDR1 reads WNHNN; CDR2 reads SYGVQD (reference sequence). The germline V and J ends were trimmed by 6 bases and 6 bases, with 12 bases remaining between them. The CDR3 runs to 13 residues. In DNA, the CDR3 is TGCGCCAGCAGCGCGGCAGGGCGCAATGAGCAGTTCTTC. Encoded protein: CASSAAGRNEQFF.

This sequence joins TRBV28 and TRBJ1-3; D unclear. Trimming removed 7 bases from V and 7 bases from J, with 14 bases in between. This CDR3 has 13 residues. CDR1 and CDR2 from the germline V gene are MDHEN and SYDVKM. The DNA of the CDR3 is TGTGCCAGCACCCCAAGACTCGGGAACACCATATATTTT. Its protein product is CASTPRLGNTIYF.

The rearrangement joins TRBV5-1 to TRBJ1-1, with D tentatively TRBD1 (5 bases). Germline V CDR1 and CDR2: SGHRS, YFSETQ. Trimming pared 2 bases from V and 3 bases from J, leaving 17 bases between. The CDR3 covers 16 residues. Here the CDR3 DNA reads TGCGCCAGCAGCTTACGGGGGGTGGGAACCTACACTGAAGCTTTCTTT. Its translation: CASSLRGVGTYTEAFF.

This chain connects TRBV11-2 to TRBJ2-1; possibly TRBD2 for D (6 bases). Germline values: CDR1 SGHAT, CDR2 FQNNGV. The CDR3 extends over 14 amino acids. The V end lost 0 bases, the J end lost 8 bases, and 11 bases lay between the germline ends. This CDR3 reads CASSLDGGFYEQFF. The CDR3 DNA reads TGTGCCAGCAGCTTAGATGGGGGGTTTTATGAGCAGTTCTTC.

The chain carries TRBV4-1 and TRBJ2-1; TRBD2 agrees at 9 bases. The CDR3 covers 15 residues. Germline values: CDR1 MGHRA, CDR2 YSYEKL. V lost 1 base to trimming and J lost 5 bases; unmatched junction nucleotides: 3. The CDR3 region is CASSQVAGAHNEQFF. In DNA, the CDR3 is TGCGCCAGCAGCCAAGTAGCGGGAGCCCACAATGAGCAGTTCTTC.

V gene TRBV6-5 combines with J gene TRBJ1-2; 10 nucleotides match TRBD1. This CDR3 is built from 15 residues. CDR1 is MNHEY and CDR2 is SVGAGI in the germline V gene. The V and J ends lost 5 bases and 5 bases, in that order; junction bases with no gene match: 8. In DNA, the CDR3 is TGTGCCAGCAGTCAGGGACAGGGGAGAATGTATGGCTACACCTTC. The encoded protein is CASSQGQGRMYGYTF.

J is TRBJ1-2 and V is TRBV5-6; 7 bases map to TRBD1. The CDR3 runs 11 residues. The V gene's germline CDR1 is SGHDT and CDR2 YYEEEE. V lost 4 bases and J lost 14; bases outside the gene matches: 8. This CDR3 reads CASSTGQVATF. The CDR3 DNA reads TGTGCCAGCAGCACAGGACAGGTCGCGACCTTC.

The CDR3, as DNA: TGTGCCAGCAGCCAAGGAGGGCATGGCTACACCTTC. This encodes CASSQGGHGYTF. The rearrangement links TRBV14 to TRBJ1-2; D gene unclear. This CDR3 is built from 12 residues. The V gene lost 1 base and the J gene lost 6 bases, with 6 bases spanning the gap. In germline, CDR1 is SGHDN, CDR2 FVKESK. The full variable domain, with the rest looked up from reference TRBV14 and TRBJ1-2, is EAGVTQFPSHSVIEKGQTVTLRCDPISGHDNLYWYRRVMGKEIKFLLHFVKESKQDESGMPNNRFLAERTGGTYSTLKVQPAELEDSGVYFCASSQGGHGYTFGSGTRLTVV.